Given below is one T cell receptor (beta chain) in context. This clonotype was seen at least ten times. The antigen it binds to is not known. It has no much larger one-base neighbor in the sample; base qualities were not kept. The sample belongs to a study of regulatory T cells in long-lasting Graves disease (dated by TCRdb to the early 2020s). Turning to the overall study: To count as having persistent Graves' disease, a patient had to have received antithyroid drug treatment for over 5 years with TSH receptor autoantibodies remaining persistently positive. This study used TCR sequencing and RNA sequencing of peripheral blood to compare persistent Graves' disease patients against newly diagnosed Graves' disease patients. The study was conducted in China and was registered as a clinical trial. A total of some 35 samples underwent TCR sequencing, from 13 patients with persistent Graves' disease and 20 patients with newly diagnosed Graves' disease. In the clinical cohort, patients with persistent Graves' disease had used antithyroid drugs for an average of roughly 10 years. The paper's findings and limits, for the study overall: Persistent Graves' disease patients showed lower TCR Shannon entropy and fewer highly expanded clones than newly diagnosed patients, suggesting clonal expansion. Sequencing and analysis were restricted to the TCR beta chain. Only peripheral blood was studied, because thyroid tissue, the primary lesion, was inaccessible. More public clonotypes were shared among persistent patients (2,741) than among newly diagnosed patients (roughly 1,000). Preferential use of TRBV28, TRBJ1-2 and TRBJ2-5 was observed in persistent disease, whereas TRBV20-1 and TRBJ2-1 were favored in newly diagnosed disease. The authors acknowledged the small sample size as a limitation that may reduce accuracy.

Libraries were constructed by multiplex PCR. Sequencer: Illumina HiSeq 4000. TCR beta libraries were built with iRepertoire HTBI primers and Arm-PCR amplification of CDR3 regions. Before sequencing, the PCR products underwent gel purification. In the original analysis: Across samples, fewer than 70 TRBV and 12 to 15 TRBJ segments were identified and used for gene usage analysis of CDR3 amino acid clonotypes. COPE and FqMerger were used to merge the filtered high-quality paired reads into contigs. BLAST was used to align contigs to IMGT TRBV, TRBD and TRBJ reference genes, with CDR3 defined following IMGT. Highly expanded clones were defined as clonotypes with a frequency above 0.1%. Shannon entropy served as the measure of repertoire diversity, while the Gini coefficient captured V-J evenness. Public clonotypes were defined as clonotypes shared by more than one individual. TCRdb redid the processing of the public reads, applying fastp at Q25 and MiXCR, and retained in-frame beta chains. One record per CDR3 amino acid sequence lists the most common genes and DNA. The V and J calls and clone size come from TCRdb's table, not from the authors' own analysis. For this sample there are roughly 400,000 distinct CDR3 sequences; over 20% appear just once. Of the sample, approximately 15% is held by the ten largest clones.

In the paper's terms, the time point label means: persistent/refractory GD, antithyroid drugs over 5 years with positive TRAb. For both TCR sequencing and RNA sequencing, RNA was extracted from PBMCs in TRIzol. The diagnosis of Graves' disease followed American Thyroid Association guidelines. Patients were recruited from an endocrinology department in Xi'an, China. Each patient gave approximately 8.8 milliliters of peripheral blood, collected in an EDTA anticoagulant tube. Ficoll Paque Plus density gradient separation was used to isolate PBMCs, and no additional T cell sorting was done. An Agilent 2100 Bioanalyzer and agarose gel were used to assess RNA quality, and a NanoDrop 2000 was used to measure RNA concentration. Germline trimming amounts to 6 bases on V and 0 bases on J, with 7 as the count of junction bases outside the gene matches. Spanning cysteine to phenylalanine, the CDR3 consists of 15 amino acids. Of the read, only the CDR3 DNA is kept; its 45 bases are in frame from base 1. The germline V gene yields MDHEN for CDR1 and SYDVKM for CDR2.

The chain is made from TRBV28 and TRBJ2-7, and 8 bases in between align with TRBD1. The sample consisted of peripheral blood mononuclear cells (PBMCs), taken when the disease was refractory, from a patient treated with antithyroid drugs. The TCR sequence derives from a female donor with Graves disease. The DNA is TGTGCCAGCAGGGGGGGACAGGCCTCCTCCTACGAGCAGTACTTC. This encodes CASRGGQASSYEQYF.